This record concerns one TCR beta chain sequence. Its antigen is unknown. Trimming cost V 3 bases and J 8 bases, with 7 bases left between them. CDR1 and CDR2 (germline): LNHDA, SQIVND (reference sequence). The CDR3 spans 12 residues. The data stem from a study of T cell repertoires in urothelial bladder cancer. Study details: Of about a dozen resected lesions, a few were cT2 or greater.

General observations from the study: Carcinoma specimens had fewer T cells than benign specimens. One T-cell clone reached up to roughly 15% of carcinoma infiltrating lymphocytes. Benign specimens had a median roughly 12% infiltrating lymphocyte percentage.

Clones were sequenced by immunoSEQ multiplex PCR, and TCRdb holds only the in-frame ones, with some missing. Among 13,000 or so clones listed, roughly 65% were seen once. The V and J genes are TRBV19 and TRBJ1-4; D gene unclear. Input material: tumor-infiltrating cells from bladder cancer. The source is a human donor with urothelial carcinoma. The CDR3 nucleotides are TGTGCCAGTAGTATCGTCCACGAAAAACTGTTTTTT. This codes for CASSIVHEKLFF. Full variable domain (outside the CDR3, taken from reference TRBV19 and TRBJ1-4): DGGITQSPKYLFRKEGQNVTLSCEQNLNHDAMYWYRQDPGQGLRLIYYSQIVNDFQKGDIAEGYSVSREKKESFPLTVTSAQKNPTAFYLCASSIVHEKLFFGSGTQLSVL.